A single T cell receptor beta chain is shown here with its context. Its specificity is unknown. Sequenced by immunoSEQ multiplex PCR; TCRdb stores in-frame clones only, minus some. The sample consists of 150,000 or so clones, about 90% of them appearing once. The sample comes from a study of T cell responses to AZD1222 COVID-19 vaccine. Study-wide results and caveats: Spike was spanned by vaccine-associated CD4 TCRs, with dominance at 160-218 and 743-854. Donors were mostly white British, more females; clonal diversity possibly underestimated. Nearly half of spike-specific TCRs reportedly target unmutated variant regions.

This specimen consisted of peripheral blood, obtained 28 days after the second AZD1222 dose. The TCR was taken from an adult who received the AZD1222 COVID-19 vaccine.

The DNA for the CDR3 is TGTGCCAGCAGTGATGCAACTAGAGGGATTCAGTACTTC. Its protein product is CASSDATRGIQYF. The chain links TRBV25-1 to TRBJ2-4; a possible D gene is TRBD2 (5 bases). This CDR3 spans 13 amino acids. V lost 3 bases, J lost 10 bases, and 13 bases lay in between. Germline lookup yields CDR1 MGHDK and CDR2 SYGVNS.